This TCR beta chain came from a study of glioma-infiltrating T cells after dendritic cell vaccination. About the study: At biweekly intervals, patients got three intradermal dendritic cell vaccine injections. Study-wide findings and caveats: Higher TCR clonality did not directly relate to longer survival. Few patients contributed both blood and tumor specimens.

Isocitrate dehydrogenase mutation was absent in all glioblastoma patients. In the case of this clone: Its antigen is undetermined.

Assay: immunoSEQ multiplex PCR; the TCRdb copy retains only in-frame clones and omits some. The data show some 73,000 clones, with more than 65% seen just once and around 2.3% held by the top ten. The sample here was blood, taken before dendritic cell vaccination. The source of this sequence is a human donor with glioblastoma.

CDR3 DNA: TGCGCCAGCAGCTTGGTGCCCAGGGGGCTCCAAGAGACCCAGTACTTC. Amino acids: CASSLVPRGLQETQYF. The rearrangement links TRBV5-1 to TRBJ2-5; 8 bases are shared with TRBD1. CDR1 and CDR2 from the germline V gene are SGHRS and YFSETQ. The CDR3 contains 16 residues. Trimming removed 0 bases from V and 1 base from J; junction bases left unmatched: 5.